Listed here are 23 T cell receptor beta chains from one sample, sequenced in a study of T cells in Graves' hyperthyroidism and ophthalmopathy. It was RNA transcripts that yielded the amplified TCR beta CDR3 regions. HTBI primers were used for first-round RT-PCR of the TCR CDR3. One entry per CDR3 protein, called by TCRdb with MiXCR from the multiplex PCR reads. The sample has over 700,000 distinct CDR3 sequences; around 39% are singletons. The source material was blood. All receptors come from a man younger than 35 with Graves' hyperthyroidism.

This clonotype was counted many times. Here the CDR3 DNA reads TGCAGCGGTGGACAGGGAAACACTGAAGCTTTCTTT. Protein product: CSGGQGNTEAFF. V and J are TRBV29-1 and TRBJ1-1, with TRBD1 identical over 8 bases. V gave up 7 bases and J gave up 2 bases; unmatched junction bases: 3. CDR1 SQVTM and CDR2 ANQGSEA come from the germline V gene. The CDR3 contains 12 residues.

The chain uses TRBV20-1 and TRBJ2-7; unclear D gene. From germline, CDR1 is DFQATT and CDR2 SNEGSKA (reference sequence). This CDR3 contains 13 residues. V was clipped by 6 bases and J by 2 bases, with 14 bases between them. CDR3 coding DNA: TGCAGTGCCAGCAGTTACGTGGCCTACGAGCAGTACTTC. This encodes CSASSYVAYEQYF.

This clonotype has just a few counts. J is TRBJ2-5 and V is TRBV14; D is undetermined. CDR3 length equals 14 residues. From germline, CDR1 is SGHDN and CDR2 FVKESK. V was cut by 1 base and J by 5 bases, with 11 bases left in between. The CDR3 bases are TGTGCCAGCAGCCAAGTTCCCCTTAGCGAGACCCAGTACTTC. Its protein product is CASSQVPLSETQYF.

J is TRBJ1-1 and V is TRBV29-1; no definite D call. The CDR3 extends over 14 amino acids. V was trimmed by 2 bases and J by 3 bases, leaving 13 bases between them. Germline V CDR1 and CDR2: SQVTM, ANQGSEA. CDR3 sequence (DNA): TGCAGCGTTGAAACTTACGTGGATCACACTGAAGCTTTCTTT. Its protein product is CSVETYVDHTEAFF.

This clonotype was seen a handful of times. The chain combines TRBV7-9 with TRBJ1-1, with TRBD1 matching over 7 bases. Germline loops: CDR1 SEHNR, CDR2 FQNEAQ (reference sequence). Germline trimming cut 5 bases from V and 2 bases from J; bases unmatched to any gene: 8. CDR3 length: 15 amino acids. The CDR3 loop reads CASSPGEGANTEAFF. DNA of the CDR3: TGTGCCAGCAGCCCTGGGGAGGGGGCCAACACTGAAGCTTTCTTT.

The table lists this clonotype with many counts. The chain couples TRBV7-9 to TRBJ1-3, with D perhaps TRBD1 (5 bases). Germline-derived CDR1 and CDR2 are SEHNR and FQNEAQ (reference sequence). V lost 5 bases and J 4 bases, leaving 12 bases between the germline ends. CDR3 length equals 14 residues. The DNA of the CDR3 is TGTGCCAGCAGCGGCAGGGTGGCGGGAAACACCATATATTTT. Translation gives CASSGRVAGNTIYF. Full variable domain (outside the CDR3, taken from reference TRBV7-9 and TRBJ1-3): DTGVSQNPRHKITKRGQNVTFRCDPISEHNRLYWYRQTLGQGPEFLTYFQNEAQLEKSRLLSDRFSAERPKGSFSTLEIQRTEQGDSAMYLCASSGRVAGNTIYFGEGSWLTVV.

The chain combines TRBV7-2 with TRBJ2-7; D might be TRBD2 (6 bases). The CDR3 runs 16 residues. Trimming left V 5 bases short and J 0 bases short, with 17 bases between. CDR1 is SGHTA, CDR2 FQGNSA, per germline. CDR3 residues: CASSPYPRGTSYEQYF. The DNA of the CDR3 is TGTGCCAGCAGCCCATACCCCCGGGGGACCTCCTACGAGCAGTACTTC. Full variable domain (outside the CDR3, taken from reference TRBV7-2 and TRBJ2-7): GAGVSQSPSNKVTEKGKDVELRCDPISGHTALYWYRQSLGQGLEFLIYFQGNSAPDKSGLPSDRFSAERTGGSVSTLTIQRTQQEDSAVYLCASSPYPRGTSYEQYFGPGTRLTVT.

This chain links TRBV6-5 with TRBJ2-5; perhaps TRBD2 as D (6 bases). CDR3 length: 15 amino acids. Looked up from germline, CDR1 is MNHEY and CDR2 is SVGAGI. V was pared by 1 base and J by 1 base, with 10 bases between. CDR3 residues: CASSYFGDFQETQYF. DNA for the CDR3: TGTGCCAGCAGTTACTTTGGGGACTTCCAAGAGACCCAGTACTTC.

V gene TRBV20-1 combines with J gene TRBJ2-2, with 14 nucleotides matching TRBD2. Losses at the gene ends were 1 base for V and 5 bases for J; bases not matched to a gene: 6. Germline V lookup: CDR1 DFQATT, CDR2 SNEGSKA (reference sequence). The CDR3 length is 17 residues. This CDR3 reads CSARATGTSGGTGELFF. The CDR3 coding sequence is TGCAGTGCTAGAGCCACCGGGACTAGCGGGGGTACCGGGGAGCTGTTTTTT.

This clonotype was picked up a small number of times. The chain has TRBV10-3 and TRBJ2-7; 10 nucleotides line up with TRBD2. This CDR3 region has 15 residues. V gave up 8 bases and J gave up 4 bases; unmatched junction bases: 11. Germline assignment: CDR1 ENHRY and CDR2 SYGVKD. The CDR3 DNA sequence: TGTGCCATCCGGGCTAGCGGGAGTAGTCTGTACGAGCAGTACTTC. Translated: CAIRASGSSLYEQYF.

This clonotype was counted ten times or more. Here the CDR3 DNA reads TGTGCCAGCAGTACCACCGGGGGGTCTGGAAACACCATATATTTT. It codes for CASSTTGGSGNTIYF. The rearrangement links TRBV25-1 to TRBJ1-3; D possibly corresponds to TRBD1 (5 bases). V lost 5 bases to trimming and J lost 1 base, with 12 bases between them. The length of the CDR3 is 15 residues. The germline CDR1 and CDR2 sequences are MGHDK and SYGVNS.

The chain carries TRBV29-1 and TRBJ1-2; the match to TRBD1 covers 9 bases. CDR3 length: 12 amino acids. Germline V gene data show CDR1 as SQVTM and CDR2 as ANQGSEA. V lost 5 bases and J lost 6; bases outside the gene matches: 4. This CDR3 is CSVSTGGNGYTF. The CDR3 bases are TGCAGCGTTTCGACAGGGGGGAATGGCTACACCTTC.

This rearrangement joins TRBV9 to TRBJ1-1, with TRBD1 as a possible D gene (5 bases). CDR1 SGDLS and CDR2 YYNGEE come from the germline V gene. The CDR3 is 14 residues long. Trimming cost V 5 bases and J 1 base, with 12 bases left between them. The CDR3 reads CASSYGTTNTEAFF. In DNA, the CDR3 is TGTGCCAGCAGTTACGGGACCACGAACACTGAAGCTTTCTTT.

This clonotype was observed at least ten times. The rearrangement links TRBV7-6 to TRBJ2-5; TRBD2 aligns across 7 bases. The CDR3 is 15 residues long. V shed 5 bases, J shed 1 base, and the junction held 7 bases outside the gene matches. Germline CDR1 is SGHVS and CDR2 is FNYEAQ. The CDR3 is CASSPGRDSQETQYF. The CDR3 DNA sequence: TGTGCCAGCAGCCCAGGGAGGGACTCCCAAGAGACCCAGTACTTC.

The chain recombines TRBV7-2 with TRBJ2-7; D is uncertain. V was cut by 6 bases and J by 5 bases, with 11 bases left in between. Per the germline V gene, CDR1 is SGHTA and CDR2 is FQGNSA. CDR3 size: 12 residues. The CDR3 protein is CASSIFHHEQYF. Here the CDR3 DNA reads TGTGCCAGCAGTATTTTTCACCACGAGCAGTACTTC.

This clonotype was observed many times. The chain couples TRBV29-1 to TRBJ2-2; possibly TRBD2 for D (6 bases). The germline V and J ends were trimmed by 5 bases and 6 bases, with 7 bases remaining between them. From germline, CDR1 is SQVTM and CDR2 ANQGSEA. The CDR3 is 11 residues long. The CDR3 is CSVWGAGELFF. CDR3 DNA: TGCAGCGTTTGGGGGGCCGGGGAGCTGTTTTTT.

This clonotype was found a few times. CDR3 DNA sequence: TGTGCCAGCAGTTTTACGTTGAATCAGCCCCAGCATTTT. This translates into CASSFTLNQPQHF. The gene calls are TRBV7-2 and TRBJ1-5, with no clear D. Trimming left V 6 bases short and J 4 bases short, with 10 bases between. Germline V gene lookup returns CDR1 SGHTA and CDR2 FQGNSA. CDR3 length: 13 residues.

The gene calls are TRBV19 and TRBJ1-2, with 12 bases identical to TRBD1. The germline V gene has CDR1 LNHDA and CDR2 SQIVND (reference sequence). The CDR3 extends over 15 amino acids. With V trimmed by 10 bases and J by 5 bases, 11 bases remained unmatched. CDR3 in DNA: TGTGCCACCCCGGGACAGGGGGCGGACGATTATGGCTACACCTTC. Its translation: CATPGQGADDYGYTF.

V usage is TRBV27 and J usage is TRBJ1-2; D gene ambiguous. This CDR3 has 13 amino acids. The germline CDR1 and CDR2 sequences are MNHEY and SMNVEV (reference sequence). V lost 7 bases and J 3 bases, leaving 12 bases between the germline ends. The CDR3 loop is CASMGGPHYGYTF. CDR3 sequence (DNA): TGTGCCAGCATGGGAGGACCTCACTATGGCTACACCTTC.

Only a few counts were recorded for this clonotype. The rearrangement uses TRBV5-5 and TRBJ1-1; a weak D match, TRBD1 (5 bases). Germline assignment: CDR1 SGHKS and CDR2 YYEKEE (reference sequence). The CDR3 loop spans 14 amino acids. V lost 1 base to trimming and J lost 8 bases, with 15 bases between them. CDR3 amino acids: CASSLQLRGHEAFF. CDR3 nucleotides: TGTGCCAGCAGCTTGCAACTCAGAGGACACGAAGCTTTCTTT.

This clonotype came up many times. The chain combines TRBV15 with TRBJ1-4, with a tentative D call TRBD1 (5 bases). The CDR3 runs to 13 residues. V shed 4 bases and J shed 8 bases, with 11 bases lying between them. Germline V CDR1 and CDR2: LNHNV, YYDKDF (reference sequence). This CDR3 reads CATSTRVTEKLFF. As DNA, the CDR3 is TGTGCCACCAGCACCAGGGTGACCGAAAAACTGTTTTTT.

This clonotype was picked up many times. The chain is built from TRBV9 and TRBJ1-6, with D perhaps TRBD1 (5 bases). The CDR3 length is 14 residues. Trimming took 0 bases from V and 9 from J, leaving 10 bases between them. Germline-derived CDR1 and CDR2 are SGDLS and YYNGEE. The CDR3 reads CASSVVREGSPLHF. CDR3 sequence (DNA): TGTGCCAGCAGCGTAGTCAGGGAGGGTTCACCCCTCCACTTT.

There are many counts of this clonotype. This chain connects TRBV5-1 to TRBJ2-7; D remains ambiguous. The CDR3 covers 14 residues. Deletions cut 7 bases from V and 1 base from J, with 15 bases between. The germline gives CDR1 SGHRS, CDR2 YFSETQ. CDR3 DNA: TGCGCCAGCGGCCTGAGTCAGCCTTCCTACGAGCAGTACTTC. Encoded protein: CASGLSQPSYEQYF.